These T cell receptor beta chains were read from a single sample in a study of blood T cell repertoires in COVID-19. The method was immunoSEQ multiplex PCR; TCRdb's version includes in-frame clones alone and lacks a portion of them. The top ten clones hold 1.5% to 2% of a sample with more than 50,000 clones, roughly 93% of them seen once. The sample comprised peripheral blood. The receptors come from a human donor in a cohort sampled during active COVID-19. Each CDR3 is given without its conserved first and last residue.

j_call: TRBJ1-2
v_call: TRBV28
cdr3_aa: ASSRVPHDGYT

j_call: TRBJ2-7
v_call: TRBV11-2
cdr3_aa: ASSLERVPTYEQY

j_call: TRBJ2-3
v_call: TRBV20-1
cdr3_aa: SARVSDTQY

j_call: TRBJ2-3
v_call: TRBV7-6
cdr3_aa: ASSTLSGTDTQY

j_call: TRBJ2-4
v_call: TRBV5-1
cdr3_aa: ASSEPRSTANIQY

j_call: TRBJ2-3
v_call: TRBV5-1
cdr3_aa: ASSSDRTLNTDTQY

j_call: TRBJ1-2
v_call: TRBV7-9
cdr3_aa: ASSLSAPGKRGINYGYT

j_call: TRBJ1-1
v_call: TRBV28
cdr3_aa: ASSSRSGGTEAF

j_call: TRBJ2-1
v_call: TRBV7-3
cdr3_aa: ASSSAGAYNEQF

j_call: TRBJ2-1
v_call: TRBV6-2/TRBV6-3
cdr3_aa: ASSRSGTGGNEQF

j_call: TRBJ1-5
v_call: TRBV7-8
cdr3_aa: ASSLLRQGTMGQPQH

j_call: TRBJ1-1
v_call: TRBV7-3
cdr3_aa: ASTPTANTEAF

j_call: TRBJ2-3
v_call: TRBV27
cdr3_aa: ASSFSGSSTDTQY

j_call: TRBJ1-6
v_call: TRBV4-2
cdr3_aa: ASSQDPGVSPLH

j_call: TRBJ2-7
v_call: TRBV5-6
cdr3_aa: ASSSRTGNPYEQY

j_call: TRBJ1-6
v_call: TRBV5-8
cdr3_aa: ASSLVWGHLN

j_call: TRBJ1-1
v_call: TRBV5-6
cdr3_aa: ASSTGQGTFNTEAF

j_call: TRBJ2-5
v_call: TRBV7-8
cdr3_aa: ASSSLEVDRWEETQY

j_call: TRBJ2-3
v_call: TRBV19
cdr3_aa: ASSRRSGVQGDTQY

j_call: TRBJ2-1
v_call: TRBV11-3
cdr3_aa: ASRLAETSYNEQF

j_call: TRBJ2-5
v_call: TRBV15
cdr3_aa: ATSPGLARETQY

j_call: TRBJ2-4
v_call: TRBV28
cdr3_aa: ASNSIGGRVQY

j_call: TRBJ1-6
v_call: TRBV7-2
cdr3_aa: ASSLRAARVVGNSPLH

j_call: TRBJ1-1
v_call: TRBV3-1/TRBV3-2
cdr3_aa: ASSGGRGGTEAF

j_call: TRBJ2-3
v_call: TRBV28
cdr3_aa: ASSSAAGDPSTDTQY

j_call: TRBJ1-1
v_call: TRBV24-1
cdr3_aa: ATSAETGARAF

j_call: TRBJ1-2
v_call: TRBV11-3
cdr3_aa: ASSPKTANGYT

j_call: TRBJ1-2
v_call: TRBV9
cdr3_aa: ASSPRDRVNGYT

j_call: TRBJ2-1
v_call: TRBV2
cdr3_aa: ASPRGLAGWNEQF

j_call: TRBJ1-5
v_call: TRBV18
cdr3_aa: ASSRTGGLEPQH